The 30 T cell receptor beta chains below all came from one sample that was sequenced in a study of OX40 agonist ivuxolimab in advanced cancers. Clones were sequenced by immunoSEQ multiplex PCR, and TCRdb holds only the in-frame ones, with some missing. The table has tens of thousands of clones, around four fifths seen once. The input for sequencing was CD4+ or CD8+ T cells sorted from blood, taken in a trial of the OX40 agonist ivuxolimab. Source of these receptors: an adult with an advanced solid tumor such as melanoma, head and neck, liver or kidney cancer.

The chain is built from TRBV19 and TRBJ2-4; 14 nucleotides line up with TRBD2. V shed 5 bases, J shed 5 bases, and the junction held 14 bases outside the gene matches. This CDR3 is 19 amino acids long. Germline lookup yields CDR1 LNHDA and CDR2 SQIVND (reference sequence). CDR3 protein: CASSATSGGADRSQNIQYF. The CDR3, as DNA: TGTGCCAGTAGTGCGACTAGCGGGGGGGCGGACAGGTCCCAAAACATTCAGTACTTC. The full variable domain, with the rest looked up from reference TRBV19 and TRBJ2-4, is DGGITQSPKYLFRKEGQNVTLSCEQNLNHDAMYWYRQDPGQGLRLIYYSQIVNDFQKGDIAEGYSVSREKKESFPLTVTSAQKNPTAFYLCASSATSGGADRSQNIQYFGAGTRLSVL.

V and J are TRBV19 and TRBJ2-3; possible D gene TRBD2, 6 bases. V lost 6 bases and J lost 0, with 22 bases in between. The CDR3 loop spans 18 amino acids. The V gene's germline CDR1 is LNHDA and CDR2 SQIVND (reference sequence). The CDR3 region is CASSAFSGTLTSTDTQYF. For the CDR3, the DNA is TGTGCCAGTAGCGCCTTCTCCGGGACTCTCACTAGCACAGATACGCAGTATTTT.

The J gene is TRBJ2-1, the V gene TRBV7-9; 10 positions agree with TRBD1. J gave up 8 bases and V 5 bases, and 12 bases lay outside the gene matches. CDR3 length equals 16 residues. Germline CDR1 SEHNR, CDR2 FQNEAQ (reference sequence). The CDR3 here is CASSPDRDRGLDEQFF. The CDR3 nucleotides are TGTGCCAGCAGCCCCGACCGGGACAGGGGTTTGGATGAGCAGTTCTTC.

The V call is TRBV6-4, the J call TRBJ1-1; TRBD1 aligns across 7 bases. Germline loops: CDR1 MRHNA, CDR2 SNTAGT. Trimming took 6 bases from V and 1 from J; bases not matched to a gene: 2. This CDR3 has 13 residues. The CDR3 coding sequence is TGTGCCAGCAGCCGGACAGGGAACACTGAAGCTTTCTTT. Translated: CASSRTGNTEAFF.

The chain carries TRBV14 and TRBJ2-3; possibly TRBD2 for D (6 bases). Trimming pared 1 base from V and 2 bases from J, leaving 13 bases between. The germline V gene encodes CDR1 SGHDN and CDR2 FVKESK. The CDR3 sequence is 16 residues long. The CDR3, as DNA: TGTGCCAGCAGCCAAGTTGCGGGGCGCCTCACAGATACGCAGTATTTT. Its translation is CASSQVAGRLTDTQYF.

The V call is TRBV25-1, the J call TRBJ1-4; TRBD1 is a possible D gene (5 bases). The CDR3 has 15 residues. V lost 6 bases and J 4 bases, leaving 15 bases between the germline ends. Germline lookup yields CDR1 MGHDK and CDR2 SYGVNS. The CDR3 protein is CASRGRTGLNEKLFF. The DNA for the CDR3 is TGTGCCAGCAGAGGGCGAACAGGCCTTAATGAAAAACTGTTTTTT.

This clone was seen only once. The chain combines TRBV18 with TRBJ2-4; a weak D match, TRBD2 (6 bases). Germline CDR1 reads KGHSH; CDR2 reads LQKENI. The CDR3 is 13 residues long. Trimming shortened V by 3 bases and J by 9 bases, and 12 bases separated the two germline ends. The CDR3 reads CASSPGEASIQYF. The CDR3 region has the DNA TGTGCCAGCTCACCCGGGGAGGCTAGCATTCAGTACTTC.

The V and J genes are TRBV5-1 and TRBJ2-3; D gene ambiguous. The ends were cut back, 7 bases at V and 5 bases at J, with 11 bases in the middle. The CDR3 contains 12 residues. The germline gives CDR1 SGHRS, CDR2 YFSETQ. In DNA, the CDR3 is TGCGCCAGCTACATCACGGAAGATACGCAGTATTTT. The encoded protein is CASYITEDTQYF.

V gene TRBV5-1 combines with J gene TRBJ2-5, with D unclear. This CDR3 region has 12 residues. Germline loops: CDR1 SGHRS, CDR2 YFSETQ. Trimming left V 9 bases short and J 8 bases short, with 17 bases between. In DNA form, the CDR3 reads TGCGCCACTTCAGACGAGGATGATACCCAGTACTTC. It translates to CATSDEDDTQYF.

To note about this clone: Germline is not matched at one junction end, which may reflect a read error. The J gene is TRBJ2-7, the V gene TRBV2; a possible D gene is TRBD2 (5 bases). Germline V gives CDR1 SNHLY, CDR2 FYNNEI. The CDR3 loop spans 13 amino acids. CDR3 nucleotide sequence: TGTGTCAGCAACGGGGTGGGCAGCTACGAGCAGTACTTC. This sequence encodes CVSNGVGSYEQYF. Filled out from reference TRBV2 and TRBJ2-7, the complete variable domain reads EPEVTQTPSHQVTQMGQEVILRCVPISNHLYFYWYRQILGQKVEFLVSFYNNEISEKSEIFDDQFSVERPDGSNFTLKIRSTKLEDSAMYFCVSNGVGSYEQYFGPGTRLTVT.

In this sample, this clone turned up a few times. Here the CDR3 reads CASSPGTGNEKLFF. In nucleotides, the CDR3 is TGTGCCAGCAGCCCCGGGACAGGGAACGAAAAACTGTTTTTT. The chain uses TRBV2 and TRBJ1-4, with TRBD1 matching over 9 bases. The germline gives CDR1 SNHLY, CDR2 FYNNEI. The CDR3 is 14 amino acids. V was pared by 6 bases and J by 8 bases, with 7 bases of the junction left unmatched.

This chain links TRBV2 with TRBJ2-2; 10 bases fit TRBD1. The CDR3 is made up of 14 amino acids. Germline CDR1 is SNHLY and CDR2 is FYNNEI. V shed 5 bases, J shed 5 bases, and the junction held 2 bases outside the gene matches. Here the CDR3 reads CASSRDRGTGELFF. The DNA for the CDR3 is TGTGCCAGCAGTCGGGACAGGGGTACCGGGGAGCTGTTTTTT.

The chain joins TRBV5-1 to TRBJ2-5; the D gene is possibly TRBD2 (6 bases). The germline V gene encodes CDR1 SGHRS and CDR2 YFSETQ. The V end lost 1 base, the J end lost 5 bases, and 12 bases lay between the germline ends. This CDR3 contains 14 residues. Here the CDR3 reads CASSLMGGSETQYF. The CDR3 DNA sequence: TGCGCCAGCAGCTTGATGGGGGGTAGTGAGACCCAGTACTTC.

V and J are TRBV12-5 and TRBJ2-1; D unclear. The CDR3 totals 13 residues. Between the trimmed V and J ends, which lost 3 bases and 4 bases, there was a span of 7 bases. Germline V gene lookup returns CDR1 LGHNT and CDR2 FRNRAP. DNA of the CDR3: TGTGCTAGTGGTTTAGCACAGTACAATGAGCAGTTCTTC. Amino acids: CASGLAQYNEQFF. Combining the CDR3 with reference TRBV12-5 and TRBJ2-1 gives the whole variable domain DARVTQTPRHKVTEMGQEVTMRCQPILGHNTVFWYRQTMMQGLELLAYFRNRAPLDDSGMPKDRFSAEMPDATLATLKIQPSEPRDSAVYFCASGLAQYNEQFFGPGTRLTVL.

The CDR3, as DNA: TGTGCCAGCAGTTTACCAGGGGTGGGGGGCGCGGGTAATTCACCCCTCCACTTT. Its translation is CASSLPGVGGAGNSPLHF. This sequence joins TRBV28 and TRBJ1-6; D perhaps matches TRBD1 (6 bases). The V gene lost 2 bases and the J gene lost 6 bases, with 20 bases spanning the gap. The CDR3 spans 18 residues. CDR1 MDHEN and CDR2 SYDVKM come from the germline V gene.

The V gene is TRBV7-7, the J gene TRBJ2-7; D could derive from TRBD1 or TRBD2 (5 bases each). Trimming cost V 3 bases and J 5 bases, with 11 bases left between them. In germline, CDR1 is SSHAT, CDR2 FNYEAQ (reference sequence). This CDR3 is 13 amino acids long. As DNA, the CDR3 is TGTGCCAGCAGCTTGAGGGGAAAGCACGAGCAGTACGTC. Protein sequence: CASSLRGKHEQYV.

The chain has TRBV7-9 and TRBJ2-5, with D possibly called TRBD1 or TRBD2 (6 bases each). The length of the CDR3 is 14 residues. V lost 3 bases, J lost 4 bases, and 12 bases lay in between. Germline V gives CDR1 SEHNR, CDR2 FQNEAQ (reference sequence). Here the CDR3 reads CASSLEGVGETQYF. CDR3 coding DNA: TGTGCCAGCAGCTTGGAGGGGGTCGGAGAGACCCAGTACTTC.

This chain connects TRBV5-1 to TRBJ2-3; 9 positions match TRBD1. This CDR3 region has 14 residues. Trimming at V came to 2 bases and at J to 5 bases, leaving 3 bases not matched to a gene. Germline assignment: CDR1 SGHRS and CDR2 YFSETQ. CDR3 sequence reads: CASSLNRGQDTQYF. CDR3 in DNA: TGCGCCAGCAGCTTAAACAGGGGGCAAGATACGCAGTATTTT.

Written as DNA, the CDR3 is TGTGCCAGCAGCCAAGGCCAGGGACCCGACTATGGCTACACCTTC. Its translation: CASSQGQGPDYGYTF. V and J are TRBV4-2 and TRBJ1-2; a possible D gene is TRBD1 (5 bases). CDR3 length: 15 amino acids. CDR1 and CDR2 from the germline V gene are LGHNA and YNFKEQ. V gave up 1 base and J gave up 3 bases, with 12 bases separating them.

The chain couples TRBV11-1 to TRBJ1-4, with 7 positions matching TRBD1. V dropped 2 bases and J dropped 0; count of bases not matched to a gene: 0. Per germline, CDR1 SGHAT and CDR2 FQDESV (reference sequence). The CDR3 is made up of 15 amino acids. For the CDR3, the DNA is TGTGCCAGCAGCTTACAGGGGGCAACTAATGAAAAACTGTTTTTT. Protein product: CASSLQGATNEKLFF.

The CDR3 coding sequence is TGTGCCAGCAGCCAACAAGGTTACGAGCAGTACGTC. Translating gives CASSQQGYEQYV. The chain has TRBV11-2 and TRBJ2-7; unclear D gene. Germline values: CDR1 SGHAT, CDR2 FQNNGV. Trimming took off 5 bases at V and 4 bases at J, with 9 bases between the two ends. CDR3 length: 12 residues.

The chain uses TRBV5-1 and TRBJ2-1; 13 bases agree with TRBD2. This CDR3 is built from 17 residues. V was clipped by 1 base and J by 4 bases; unmatched bases: 5. Per the germline V gene, CDR1 is SGHRS and CDR2 is YFSETQ. The CDR3 here is CASSLTSGGVTYNEQFF. The CDR3, as DNA: TGCGCCAGCAGCTTGACTAGCGGGGGGGTCACATACAATGAGCAGTTCTTC.

The chain has TRBV18 and TRBJ1-4; no reliable D call. The germline V gene has CDR1 KGHSH and CDR2 LQKENI. This CDR3 spans 14 amino acids. The V and J ends lost 2 bases and 0 bases respectively, with 4 bases between them. The CDR3 loop is CASSPSTTNEKLFF. For the CDR3, the DNA is TGTGCCAGCTCACCATCAACAACTAATGAAAAACTGTTTTTT. Supplemented by reference TRBV18 and TRBJ1-4, the full variable domain reads NAGVMQNPRHLVRRRGQEARLRCSPMKGHSHVYWYRQLPEEGLKFMVYLQKENIIDESGMPKERFSAEFPKEGPSILRIQQVVRGDSAAYFCASSPSTTNEKLFFGSGTQLSVL.

This clone has only one observation. The chain uses TRBV6-5 and TRBJ1-4, with TRBD1 as a possible D gene (5 bases). CDR3 size: 14 residues. With 2 bases removed from V and 7 bases from J, the gap between germline ends came to 11 bases. CDR1 is MNHEY and CDR2 is SVGAGI in the germline V gene. The CDR3 DNA reads as TGTGCCAGCAGTTACGGGGGGGAGGCTGAAAAACTGTTTTTT. It specifies CASSYGGEAEKLFF.

This chain uses TRBV14 with TRBJ1-2, with TRBD1 identical over 7 bases. The CDR3 totals 13 residues. The germline V gene has CDR1 SGHDN and CDR2 FVKESK. The V gene end was trimmed by 5 bases and the J gene end by 9 bases; junction bases not matched to a gene: 9. In DNA, the CDR3 is TGTGCCAGCAGCATTCAGGGGGGACGGAGCTACACCTTC. This sequence encodes CASSIQGGRSYTF.

This clone showed up just a few times. This chain joins TRBV6-5 and TRBJ1-6; D remains ambiguous. This CDR3 is built from 14 residues. Germline V gene lookup returns CDR1 MNHEY and CDR2 SVGAGI. V shed 0 bases and J shed 7 bases, with 7 bases lying between them. CDR3 DNA: TGTGCCAGCAGTTACTCTCCAGTCAATTCACCCCTCCACTTT. The encoded protein is CASSYSPVNSPLHF.

The chain combines TRBV11-3 with TRBJ2-2; no clear D gene. Trimming removed 5 bases from V and 8 bases from J, with 6 bases in between. CDR1 and CDR2 from the germline V gene are SGHNT and YENEEA. There are 11 residues in the CDR3. The CDR3 coding sequence is TGTGCCAGCAGCGTCACGGGGGAGCTGTTTTTT. It specifies CASSVTGELFF.

Only one count was recorded for this clone. The gene calls are TRBV5-4 and TRBJ2-7, with 8 nucleotides matching TRBD1. Germline V gene data show CDR1 as SGHNT and CDR2 as YYREEE (reference sequence). The J segment lost 5 bases and the V segment lost 4 bases, leaving 5 bases of the junction unmatched. The CDR3 length is 13 residues. DNA of the CDR3: TGTGCCAGCAGCCAGCAGGGGGCCAACGAGCAGTACGTC. This codes for CASSQQGANEQYV.

CDR3 nucleotide sequence: TGTGCCAGCAAGATTCTAGGTTCCGACGGGGAGCAGTTCTTC. The encoded protein is CASKILGSDGEQFF. The rearrangement uses TRBV6-5 and TRBJ2-1; the D is unclear. The CDR3 is 14 residues long. V gave up 7 bases and J gave up 10 bases, with 20 bases separating them. Germline values: CDR1 MNHEY, CDR2 SVGAGI.

Written as DNA, the CDR3 is TGTGCCAGCAGTCGTAACTATGGCTACACCTTC. Translated: CASSRNYGYTF. The chain recombines TRBV28 with TRBJ1-2, with unresolved D. The germline V gene has CDR1 MDHEN and CDR2 SYDVKM. V was trimmed by 5 bases and J by 1 base, leaving 2 bases between them. CDR3 length: 11 residues.